A single sample gave rise to the 25 T cell receptor beta chains below, sequenced in a study of cytomegalovirus exposure and HLA in healthy donors (dated by TCRdb to 2015 to 2018). The method behind the library was the immunoSEQ multiplex PCR assay. For the multiplex PCR, a mixture combining 60 forward primers for TCR Vbeta segments and 13 reverse primers for TCR Jbeta segments was used. Held by TCRdb, this immuneACCESS table contains in-frame sequences only and omits some clones. Under half of the omission traces to an unresolved V gene where checked; the cause of the rest is unknown. This sample has about 190,000 clones in its table, and 70% to 90% of those were observed once. The ten largest clones represent approximately 2% of the sample. The sample consisted of PBMCs. The origin of the receptors is a woman aged 18 to 35 in good health and CMV-seropositive.

This clone was seen just once. The chain links TRBV2 to TRBJ2-7, with D possibly matching TRBD2 (5 bases). The CDR3 runs 14 residues. CDR1 and CDR2 from the germline V gene are SNHLY and FYNNEI. Trimming pared 6 bases from V and 2 bases from J, leaving 14 bases between. The CDR3 bases are TGTGCCAGCAGACGGGATTTAGCAGCCTACGAGCAGTACGTC. Its translation: CASRRDLAAYEQYV.

J is TRBJ1-5 and V is TRBV19, with 8 bases matching TRBD1. The CDR3 covers 14 residues. CDR1 LNHDA and CDR2 SQIVND come from the germline V gene (reference sequence). With V trimmed by 8 bases and J by 6 bases, 9 bases remained unmatched. The CDR3 coding sequence is TGTGCCAGTGGAGACAGGGGCAACGGTCAGCCCCAGCATTTT. Its translation: CASGDRGNGQPQHF.

The genes are TRBV7-6 and TRBJ1-1; D may be TRBD1 (5 bases). The V end was cut by 5 bases, the J end by 5 bases, with 9 bases between. The CDR3 runs to 12 residues. Germline CDR1 reads SGHVS; CDR2 reads FNYEAQ. CDR3 amino acids: CASSGGGTEAFF. Written as DNA, the CDR3 is TGTGCCAGCAGCGGGGGGGGGACTGAAGCTTTCTTT.

This sequence joins TRBV7-9 and TRBJ2-3; D ambiguous. The CDR3 covers 12 residues. CDR1 and CDR2 from the germline V gene are SEHNR and FQNEAQ (reference sequence). The V end lost 7 bases, the J end lost 10 bases, and 15 bases lay between the germline ends. The CDR3 region is CASNRLPLAQYF. Written as DNA, the CDR3 is TGTGCCAGCAACCGTCTACCCCTAGCGCAGTATTTT.

This chain connects TRBV19 to TRBJ2-7; TRBD1 is a possible D gene (7 bases). CDR1 is LNHDA and CDR2 is SQIVND in the germline V gene (reference sequence). The CDR3 has 9 amino acids. The CDR3 loop is CTGVGGTYV. DNA of the CDR3: TGTACAGGGGTGGGAGGTACCTACGTC.

V and J are TRBV27 and TRBJ2-7; 7 nucleotides agree with TRBD1. J gave up 3 bases and V 2 bases, and 4 bases lay outside the gene matches. Germline V gene data show CDR1 as MNHEY and CDR2 as SMNVEV (reference sequence). The CDR3 spans 14 residues. The CDR3 bases are TGTGCCAGCAGTTTACGAGCAGGGGGCTACGAGCAGTACGTC. It specifies CASSLRAGGYEQYV.

V is TRBV11-3 and J is TRBJ1-4, with 7 bases identical to TRBD1. The CDR3 runs to 16 residues. V was pared by 3 bases and J by 0 bases, with 4 bases of the junction left unmatched. Germline CDR1 SGHNT, CDR2 YENEEA. Here the CDR3 DNA reads TGTGCCAGCAGCTTGGGGGACAGCACAACTAATGAAAAACTGTTTTTT. It specifies CASSLGDSTTNEKLFF.

This chain uses TRBV7-7 with TRBJ2-5, with 8 bases lining up with TRBD2. Germline V lookup: CDR1 SSHAT, CDR2 FNYEAQ (reference sequence). This CDR3 is built from 15 residues. J was trimmed by 1 base and V by 5 bases; bases with no gene match: 6. Here the CDR3 reads CASSLGTSGQETQYF. The CDR3 nucleotides read TGTGCCAGCAGCCTCGGAACTAGCGGCCAAGAGACCCAGTACTTC.

A single count supports this clone. The rearrangement links TRBV6-4 to TRBJ1-6; 7 bases align to TRBD1. Trimming took 2 bases from V and 7 from J; bases not matched to a gene: 5. The length of the CDR3 is 15 residues. The V gene's germline CDR1 is MRHNA and CDR2 SNTAGT. This CDR3 is CASSDTTTGNSPLHF. The CDR3 coding sequence is TGTGCCAGCAGTGACACCACGACAGGGAATTCACCCCTCCACTTT.

The rearrangement joins TRBV5-1 to TRBJ1-6; D is uncertain. CDR1 is SGHRS, CDR2 YFSETQ, per germline. The CDR3 totals 14 residues. Trimming left V 0 bases short and J 10 bases short, with 11 bases between. CDR3 loop: CASSLGRFDSPLHF. The CDR3 bases are TGCGCCAGCAGCTTGGGGAGGTTTGACTCACCCCTCCACTTT. Combining the CDR3 with reference TRBV5-1 and TRBJ1-6 gives the whole variable domain KAGVTQTPRYLIKTRGQQVTLSCSPISGHRSVSWYQQTPGQGLQFLFEYFSETQRNKGNFPGRFSGRQFSNSRSEMNVSTLELGDSALYLCASSLGRFDSPLHFGNGTRLTVT.

CDR3 nucleotide sequence: TGTGCCAGCAGCGGGGGGTCAGACAGGGCTGGGGCCAACGTCCTGACTTTC. Protein sequence: CASSGGSDRAGANVLTF. The genes are TRBV9 and TRBJ2-6; 7 bases align to TRBD1. Germline-derived CDR1 and CDR2 are SGDLS and YYNGEE. Trimming at V came to 3 bases and at J to 2 bases, leaving 8 bases not matched to a gene. The CDR3 is 17 amino acids.

This sequence joins TRBV11-3 and TRBJ1-1; TRBD1 is a possible D gene (5 bases). The germline V gene has CDR1 SGHNT and CDR2 YENEEA. The CDR3 totals 14 residues. With 4 bases removed from V and 3 bases from J, the gap between germline ends came to 12 bases. CDR3 loop: CASSSGWGDTEAFF. CDR3 DNA sequence: TGTGCCAGCAGCTCAGGTTGGGGGGACACTGAAGCTTTCTTT.

The chain employs TRBV6-4 and TRBJ2-3; 12 positions match TRBD2. Germline values: CDR1 MRHNA, CDR2 SNTAGT. This CDR3 contains 15 residues. Losses at the gene ends were 4 bases for V and 1 base for J; bases not matched to a gene: 0. The CDR3 loop is CASSGTSGGTDTQYF. CDR3 in DNA: TGTGCCAGCAGTGGGACTAGCGGGGGCACAGATACGCAGTATTTT.

J is TRBJ2-1 and V is TRBV5-4; possibly TRBD2 for D (5 bases). This CDR3 comprises 14 residues. The V gene lost 1 base and the J gene lost 8 bases, with 13 bases spanning the gap. Germline assignment: CDR1 SGHNT and CDR2 YYREEE (reference sequence). The CDR3 DNA reads TGTGCCAGCAGCTTGTCAGTCCGGGGAGATGAGCAGTTCTTC. Amino acid sequence: CASSLSVRGDEQFF. Using reference TRBV5-4 and TRBJ2-1 for the parts outside the CDR3, the full variable domain is ETGVTQSPTHLIKTRGQQVTLRCSSQSGHNTVSWYQQALGQGPQFIFQYYREEENGRGNFPPRFSGLQFPNYSSELNVNALELDDSALYLCASSLSVRGDEQFFGPGTRLTVL.

A single count supports this clone. The chain joins TRBV6-4 to TRBJ2-1; D is uncertain. The germline gives CDR1 MRHNA, CDR2 SNTAGT. V was cut by 10 bases and J by 5 bases, with 9 bases left in between. The CDR3 runs to 11 residues. CDR3 DNA sequence: TGTGCCACGGGTCTGAACAATGAGCAGTTCTTC. This sequence encodes CATGLNNEQFF.

This chain connects TRBV4-2 to TRBJ1-1; D is ambiguous. Between the trimmed V and J ends, which lost 0 bases and 1 base, there was a span of 12 bases. This CDR3 region has 16 residues. CDR1 is LGHNA, CDR2 YNFKEQ, per germline. The CDR3 loop is CASSQDPGSGNTEAFF. The CDR3 nucleotides are TGTGCCAGCAGCCAAGATCCGGGATCAGGGAACACTGAAGCTTTCTTT.

The rearrangement uses TRBV5-1 and TRBJ1-6; TRBD1 might be the D (5 bases). CDR3 length: 17 residues. Germline lookup yields CDR1 SGHRS and CDR2 YFSETQ. Trimming took off 3 bases at V and 7 bases at J, with 20 bases between the two ends. The CDR3 DNA follows: TGCGCCAGCAGCTCCCGGAGTTTGCCGACAGAAAATTCACCCCTCCACTTT. Its translation is CASSSRSLPTENSPLHF.

The rearrangement uses TRBV4-1 and TRBJ2-5; 8 bases agree with TRBD2. Germline trimming cut 5 bases from V and 3 bases from J; bases unmatched to any gene: 8. Germline CDR1 reads MGHRA; CDR2 reads YSYEKL. This CDR3 region has 15 residues. The CDR3 DNA sequence: TGCGCCAGCAGCTTCCTCGGGGGGGCGAAAGAGACCCAGTACTTC. Translation: CASSFLGGAKETQYF.

The genes are TRBV5-1 and TRBJ1-2, with 9 bases that match TRBD1. Germline CDR1 is SGHRS and CDR2 is YFSETQ. The CDR3 is 12 amino acids. After removal of 4 bases from V and 5 bases from J, the junction contained 0 bases not matched to a gene. CDR3 bases: TGCGCCAGCAGCGGGACAGGGTATGGCTACACCTTC. It encodes CASSGTGYGYTF.

The V call is TRBV30, the J call TRBJ1-4; 10 bases are shared with TRBD1. The length of the CDR3 is 13 residues. Germline V lookup: CDR1 GTSNPN, CDR2 SVGIG (reference sequence). J was trimmed by 7 bases and V by 5 bases; bases with no gene match: 4. The CDR3 is CAWHRDRGEKLFF. CDR3 nucleotide sequence: TGTGCCTGGCACCGGGACAGGGGTGAAAAACTGTTTTTT.

The V call is TRBV9, the J call TRBJ2-3; D is possibly TRBD2 (6 bases). This CDR3 comprises 16 residues. CDR1 and CDR2 from the germline V gene are SGDLS and YYNGEE. V was cut by 3 bases and J by 11 bases, with 25 bases left in between. CDR3 in amino acids: CASSAPRDSHDGEQYF. The CDR3 DNA reads TGTGCCAGCAGCGCTCCTAGGGACTCCCACGATGGTGAGCAGTATTTT. The full variable domain, with the rest looked up from reference TRBV9 and TRBJ2-3, is DSGVTQTPKHLITATGQRVTLRCSPRSGDLSVYWYQQSLDQGLQFLIQYYNGEERAKGNILERFSAQQFPDLHSELNLSSLELGDSALYFCASSAPRDSHDGEQYFGPGTRLTVL.

The V gene is TRBV15, the J gene TRBJ2-2; no clear D gene. Trimming removed 4 bases from V and 1 base from J, with 10 bases in between. Germline CDR1 is LNHNV and CDR2 is YYDKDF (reference sequence). This CDR3 is 15 amino acids long. The CDR3 loop reads CATSIDLGNTGELFF. The CDR3 DNA reads as TGTGCCACCAGCATCGATCTCGGGAACACCGGGGAGCTGTTTTTT.

Only a few counts were recorded for this clone. Other DNA sequences in the sample encode the same CDR3. J is TRBJ2-1 and V is TRBV30; TRBD2 is a possible D gene (6 bases). The CDR3 consists of 14 residues. Germline V gene data show CDR1 as GTSNPN and CDR2 as SVGIG (reference sequence). V lost 4 bases and J 0 bases, leaving 10 bases between the germline ends. The CDR3 reads CAWNRGSSYNEQFF. The CDR3 DNA reads TGTGCCTGGAACCGGGGGAGCTCCTACAATGAGCAGTTCTTC. Based on the CDR3 plus reference TRBV30 and TRBJ2-1, the full variable domain is SQTIHQWPATLVQPVGSPLSLECTVEGTSNPNLYWYRQAAGRGLQLLFYSVGIGQISSEVPQNLSASRPQDRQFILSSKKLLLSDSGFYLCAWNRGSSYNEQFFGPGTRLTVL.

This chain links TRBV11-2 with TRBJ1-3, with TRBD1 as a possible D gene (6 bases). Between the trimmed V and J ends, which lost 6 bases and 4 bases, there was a span of 16 bases. Germline lookup yields CDR1 SGHAT and CDR2 FQNNGV. The CDR3 spans 15 residues. The DNA for the CDR3 is TGTGCCAGCAGTTCCTTTGGGGGACAAGGAAACACCATATATTTT. It encodes CASSSFGGQGNTIYF.

The chain links TRBV7-9 to TRBJ1-1; D not resolved. CDR1 SEHNR and CDR2 FQNEAQ come from the germline V gene (reference sequence). V was shortened by 9 bases and J by 1 base, with 9 bases between the two germline ends. The length of the CDR3 is 12 residues. The CDR3: CASLPGNTEAFF. The DNA of the CDR3 is TGTGCCAGTCTTCCCGGGAACACTGAAGCTTTCTTT. The full variable domain, its missing parts supplied by reference TRBV7-9 and TRBJ1-1, is DTGVSQNPRHKITKRGQNVTFRCDPISEHNRLYWYRQTLGQGPEFLTYFQNEAQLEKSRLLSDRFSAERPKGSFSTLEIQRTEQGDSAMYLCASLPGNTEAFFGQGTRLTVV.